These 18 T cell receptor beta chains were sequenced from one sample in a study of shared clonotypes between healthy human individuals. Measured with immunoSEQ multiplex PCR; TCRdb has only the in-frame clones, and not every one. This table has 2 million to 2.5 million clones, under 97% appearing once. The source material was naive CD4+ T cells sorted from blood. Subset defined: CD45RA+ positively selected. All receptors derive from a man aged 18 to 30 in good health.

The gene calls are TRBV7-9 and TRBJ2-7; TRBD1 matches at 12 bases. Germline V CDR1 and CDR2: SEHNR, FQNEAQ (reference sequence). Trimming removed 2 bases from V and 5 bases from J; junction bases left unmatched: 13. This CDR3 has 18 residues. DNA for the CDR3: TGTGCCAGCAGCTTAATCTTTACGTTGGGGACAGGGGGCCACGAGCAGTACTTC. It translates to CASSLIFTLGTGGHEQYF.

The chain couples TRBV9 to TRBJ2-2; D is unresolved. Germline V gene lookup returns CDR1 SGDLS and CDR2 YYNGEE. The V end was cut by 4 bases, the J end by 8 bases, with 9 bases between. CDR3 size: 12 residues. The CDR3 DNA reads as TGTGCCAGCAGCCCCCGTGCGGGGGAGCTGTTTTTT. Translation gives CASSPRAGELFF.

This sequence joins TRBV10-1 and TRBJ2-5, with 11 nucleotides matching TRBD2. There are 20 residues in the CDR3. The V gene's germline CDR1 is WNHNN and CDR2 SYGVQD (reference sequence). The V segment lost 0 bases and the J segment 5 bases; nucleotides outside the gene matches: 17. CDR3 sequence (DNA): TGCGCCAGCAGTGAGTCGATGTGGCTAGCGGGGGGCCCAGGGGAGGAGACCCAGTACTTC. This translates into CASSESMWLAGGPGEETQYF.

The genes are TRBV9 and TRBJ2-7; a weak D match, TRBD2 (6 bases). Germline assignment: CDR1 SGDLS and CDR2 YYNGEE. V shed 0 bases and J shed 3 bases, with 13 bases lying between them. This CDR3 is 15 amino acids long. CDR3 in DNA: TGTGCCAGCAGCGTAGCTGGAGGGACTTACTACGAGCAGTACTTC. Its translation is CASSVAGGTYYEQYF.

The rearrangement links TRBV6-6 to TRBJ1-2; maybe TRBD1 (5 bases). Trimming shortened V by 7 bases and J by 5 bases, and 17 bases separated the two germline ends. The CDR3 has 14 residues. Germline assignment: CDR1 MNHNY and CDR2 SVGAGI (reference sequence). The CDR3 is CASTPTGSSYGYTF. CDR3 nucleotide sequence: TGTGCCAGCACTCCAACAGGTTCTTCATATGGCTACACCTTC.

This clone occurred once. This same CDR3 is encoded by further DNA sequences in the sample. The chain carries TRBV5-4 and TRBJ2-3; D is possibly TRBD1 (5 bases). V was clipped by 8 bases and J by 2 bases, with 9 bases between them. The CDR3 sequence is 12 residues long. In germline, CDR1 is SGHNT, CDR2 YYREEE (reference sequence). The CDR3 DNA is TGTGCCAGTTCCAGGGACACAGATACGCAGTATTTT. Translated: CASSRDTDTQYF. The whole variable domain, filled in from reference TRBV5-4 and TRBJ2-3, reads ETGVTQSPTHLIKTRGQQVTLRCSSQSGHNTVSWYQQALGQGPQFIFQYYREEENGRGNFPPRFSGLQFPNYSSELNVNALELDDSALYLCASSRDTDTQYFGPGTRLTVL.

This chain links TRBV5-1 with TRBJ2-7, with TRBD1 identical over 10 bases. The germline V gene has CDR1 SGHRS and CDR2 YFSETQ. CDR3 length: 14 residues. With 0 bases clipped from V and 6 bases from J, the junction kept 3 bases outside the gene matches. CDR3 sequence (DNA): TGCGCCAGCAGCTTGGGACAGGGGGCTTTCGAGCAGTACTTC. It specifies CASSLGQGAFEQYF.

The CDR3 spells CAWSVLGTMNTEAFF. The DNA of the CDR3 is TGTGCCTGGAGTGTACTAGGGACCATGAACACTGAAGCTTTCTTT. The chain joins TRBV30 to TRBJ1-1; possibly TRBD1 for D (5 bases). This CDR3 region has 15 residues. CDR1 is GTSNPN and CDR2 is SVGIG in the germline V gene (reference sequence). V lost 0 bases, J lost 0 bases, and 11 bases lay in between.

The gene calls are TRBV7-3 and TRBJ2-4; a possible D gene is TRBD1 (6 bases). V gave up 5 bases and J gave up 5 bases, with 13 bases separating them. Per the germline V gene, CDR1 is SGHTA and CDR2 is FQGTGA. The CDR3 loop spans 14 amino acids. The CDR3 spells CASSQQGKENIQYF. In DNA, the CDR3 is TGTGCCAGCAGCCAGCAGGGGAAAGAAAACATTCAGTACTTC. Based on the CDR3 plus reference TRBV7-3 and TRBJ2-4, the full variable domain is GAGVSQTPSNKVTEKGKYVELRCDPISGHTALYWYRQSLGQGPEFLIYFQGTGAADDSGLPNDRFFAVRPEGSVSTLKIQRTERGDSAVYLCASSQQGKENIQYFGAGTRLSVL.

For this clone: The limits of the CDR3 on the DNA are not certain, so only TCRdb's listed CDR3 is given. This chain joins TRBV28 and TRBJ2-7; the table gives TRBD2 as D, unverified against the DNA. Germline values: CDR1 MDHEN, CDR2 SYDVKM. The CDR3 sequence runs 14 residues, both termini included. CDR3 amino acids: CASTLGTGTYEQYF.

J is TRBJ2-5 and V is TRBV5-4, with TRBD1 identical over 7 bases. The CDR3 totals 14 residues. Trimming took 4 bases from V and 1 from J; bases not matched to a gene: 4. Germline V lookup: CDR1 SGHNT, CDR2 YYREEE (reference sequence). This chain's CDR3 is CASSVDRAQETQYF. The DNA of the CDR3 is TGTGCCAGCAGCGTTGACAGGGCCCAAGAGACCCAGTACTTC.

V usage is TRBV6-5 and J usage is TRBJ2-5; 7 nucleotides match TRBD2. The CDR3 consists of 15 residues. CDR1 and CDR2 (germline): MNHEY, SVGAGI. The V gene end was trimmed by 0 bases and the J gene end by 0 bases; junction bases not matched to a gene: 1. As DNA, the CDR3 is TGTGCCAGCAGTTACTCCGGGACTAACCAAGAGACCCAGTACTTC. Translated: CASSYSGTNQETQYF.

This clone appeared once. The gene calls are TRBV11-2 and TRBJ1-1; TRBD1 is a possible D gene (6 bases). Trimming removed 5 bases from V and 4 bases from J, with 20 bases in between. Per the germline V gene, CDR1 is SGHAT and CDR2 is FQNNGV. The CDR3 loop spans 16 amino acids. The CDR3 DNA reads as TGTGCCAGCAGCCGCGGAATGGGGGCGCAAGGCACTGAAGCTTTCTTT. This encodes CASSRGMGAQGTEAFF. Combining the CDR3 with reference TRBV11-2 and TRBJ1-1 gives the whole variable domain EAGVAQSPRYKIIEKRQSVAFWCNPISGHATLYWYQQILGQGPKLLIQFQNNGVVDDSQLPKDRFSAERLKGVDSTLKIQPAKLEDSAVYLCASSRGMGAQGTEAFFGQGTRLTVV.

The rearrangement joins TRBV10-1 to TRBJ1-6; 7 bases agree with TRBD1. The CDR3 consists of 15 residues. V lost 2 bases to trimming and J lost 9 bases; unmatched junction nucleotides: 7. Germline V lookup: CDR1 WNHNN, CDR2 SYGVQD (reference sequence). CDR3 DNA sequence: TGCGCCAGCAGTGAGAACAGGGGACTGGGTTCACCCCTCCACTTT. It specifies CASSENRGLGSPLHF.

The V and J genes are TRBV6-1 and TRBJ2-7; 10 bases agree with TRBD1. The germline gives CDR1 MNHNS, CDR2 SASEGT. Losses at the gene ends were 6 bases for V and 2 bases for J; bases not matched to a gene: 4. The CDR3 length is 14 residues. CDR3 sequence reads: CASRGTGETYEQYF. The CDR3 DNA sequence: TGTGCCAGCAGAGGGACAGGGGAGACCTACGAGCAGTACTTC.

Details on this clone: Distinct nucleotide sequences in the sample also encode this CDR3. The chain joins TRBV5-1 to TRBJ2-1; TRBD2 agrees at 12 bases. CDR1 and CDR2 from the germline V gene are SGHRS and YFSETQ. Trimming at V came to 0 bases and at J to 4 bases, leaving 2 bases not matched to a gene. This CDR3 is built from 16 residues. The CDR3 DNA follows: TGCGCCAGCAGCTTGGCCGGGACTAGCGGGTACAATGAGCAGTTCTTC. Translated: CASSLAGTSGYNEQFF. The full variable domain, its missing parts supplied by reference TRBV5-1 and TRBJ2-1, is KAGVTQTPRYLIKTRGQQVTLSCSPISGHRSVSWYQQTPGQGLQFLFEYFSETQRNKGNFPGRFSGRQFSNSRSEMNVSTLELGDSALYLCASSLAGTSGYNEQFFGPGTRLTVL.

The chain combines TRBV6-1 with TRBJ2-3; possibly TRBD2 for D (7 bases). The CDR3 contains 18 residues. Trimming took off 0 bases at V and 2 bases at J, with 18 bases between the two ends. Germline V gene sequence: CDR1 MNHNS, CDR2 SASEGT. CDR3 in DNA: TGTGCCAGCAGTGAAGCGCTTCTGGCGGGGGCCTTCACAGATACGCAGTATTTT. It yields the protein CASSEALLAGAFTDTQYF.

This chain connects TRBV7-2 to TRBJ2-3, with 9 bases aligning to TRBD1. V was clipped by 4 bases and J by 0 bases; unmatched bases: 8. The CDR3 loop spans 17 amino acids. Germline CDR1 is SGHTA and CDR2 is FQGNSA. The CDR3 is CASSSIPGQGSTDTQYF. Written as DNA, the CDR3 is TGTGCCAGCAGCTCAATCCCGGGACAGGGTAGCACAGATACGCAGTATTTT.